The 9 T cell receptor beta chains listed next were all sequenced from one sample in a study of T cell responses to AZD1222 COVID-19 vaccine. Sequencing used immunoSEQ multiplex PCR; TCRdb keeps in-frame clones, though not all of them. The repertoire holds about 61,000 clones, with roughly four fifths as singletons. The specimen was peripheral blood, collected 28 days after the second AZD1222 dose. The receptors originated from an adult who received the AZD1222 COVID-19 vaccine.

The gene calls are TRBV18 and TRBJ2-2; tentatively, D is TRBD2 (7 bases). CDR3 length equals 17 residues. The V end lost 3 bases, the J end lost 4 bases, and 18 bases lay between the germline ends. The germline gives CDR1 KGHSH, CDR2 LQKENI. The CDR3 is CASSPPMAGAGTGELFF. The CDR3 DNA sequence: TGTGCCAGCTCACCCCCGATGGCGGGGGCGGGCACCGGGGAGCTGTTTTTT.

This chain links TRBV2 with TRBJ1-4; 8 nucleotides match TRBD1. Germline V CDR1 and CDR2: SNHLY, FYNNEI. The junction had 3 bases not matched to a gene; V was cut back by 3 bases and J by 3 bases. CDR3 length: 15 residues. CDR3 DNA: TGTGCCAGCAGTGAGACAGGGGTCGCTAATGAAAAACTGTTTTTT. It encodes CASSETGVANEKLFF.

The sample holds one count of this clone. The chain combines TRBV6-2 or TRBV6-3 with TRBJ1-1, with no clear D. Looked up from germline, CDR1 is MNHEY and CDR2 is SVGEGT. With 4 bases removed from V and 4 bases from J, the gap between germline ends came to 10 bases. The CDR3 loop spans 13 amino acids. Written as DNA, the CDR3 is TGTGCCAGCAGTTCTGGGGTGCGCACTGAAGCTTTCTTT. Translating it yields CASSSGVRTEAFF.

The chain joins TRBV6-5 to TRBJ2-7; TRBD1 might be the D (6 bases). Trimming left V 6 bases short and J 2 bases short, with 11 bases between. The CDR3 has 13 residues. CDR1 and CDR2 (germline): MNHEY, SVGAGI. The CDR3 bases are TGTGCCAGCAGCTATGAGGGGGCCTACGAGCAGTACTTC. Its translation is CASSYEGAYEQYF.

The V call is TRBV3-1 (or the pseudogene TRBV3-2), the J call TRBJ1-5, with D tentatively TRBD1 (6 bases). The CDR3 spans 15 residues. CDR1 and CDR2 (germline): LGHDT, YNNKEL (reference sequence). Trimming took 0 bases from V and 6 from J, leaving 12 bases between them. CDR3 protein: CASSQERGGGQPQHF. The DNA for the CDR3 is TGTGCCAGCAGCCAAGAGAGGGGGGGCGGTCAGCCCCAGCATTTT.

With regard to this clone: An end of the junction differs from the germline gene, which may be a read error. The chain links TRBV12-5 to TRBJ2-3; D gene unclear. The CDR3 totals 10 residues. Germline V gives CDR1 LGHNT, CDR2 FRNRAP. This CDR3 reads CASGLVPPSF. The DNA for the CDR3 is TGTGCTAGTGGTTTGGTACCTCCATCTTTT.

CDR3 DNA sequence: TGTGCCAGCAGCTTACAGGAAAGGGGCACAGATACGCAGTATTTT. It encodes CASSLQERGTDTQYF. V gene TRBV21-1 combines with J gene TRBJ2-3; TRBD1, as called in the table, went unchecked against the DNA. TRBV21-1 is given as a pseudogene. CDR3 length: 15 amino acids.

V is TRBV3-1 (or the pseudogene TRBV3-2) and J is TRBJ1-5, with D perhaps TRBD1 (6 bases). Trimming cost V 4 bases and J 6 bases, with 16 bases left between them. The CDR3 runs to 15 residues. CDR1 and CDR2 (germline): LGHDT, YNNKEL (reference sequence). CDR3 sequence (DNA): TGTGCCAGCAGCCTAAACCCAGGGGCGGGTCAGCCCCAGCATTTT. This encodes CASSLNPGAGQPQHF.

The chain uses TRBV4-2 and TRBJ2-3, with D perhaps TRBD2 (6 bases). In germline, CDR1 is LGHNA, CDR2 YNFKEQ. This CDR3 spans 15 amino acids. Trimming cost V 2 bases and J 8 bases, with 17 bases left between them. In nucleotides, the CDR3 is TGTGCCAGCAGCCAAAGGGACTCAGGACTCTTTACGCAGTATTTT. Its protein product is CASSQRDSGLFTQYF.